The 2 T cell receptor beta chains below all came from one sample that was sequenced in a study of neoadjuvant anti-PD-1 for oral cavity cancer. Some clones are missing from TCRdb's copy, which holds only in-frame ones; the method was immunoSEQ multiplex PCR. Found here are 75,000 or so clones, approximately 80% of them singletons; the top ten hold roughly 3%. This sample comprised PBMCs, obtained before nivolumab (anti-PD-1) treatment. The receptors here all came from a person between 40 and 80 years old with oral cavity squamous cell carcinoma.

The rearrangement links TRBV6-5 to TRBJ1-3; D is unclear. This CDR3 comprises 13 residues. The V end lost 6 bases, the J end lost 2 bases, and 8 bases lay between the germline ends. CDR1 is MNHEY and CDR2 is SVGAGI in the germline V gene. The CDR3: CASSDPAGNTIYF. The DNA of the CDR3 is TGTGCCAGCAGCGACCCGGCTGGAAACACCATATATTTT.

The DNA for the CDR3 is TGTGCCAGTAGTACCACAGGGGGCAGGGAGCCCCAGCATTTT. Protein sequence: CASSTTGGREPQHF. The V gene is TRBV19, the J gene TRBJ1-5, with TRBD1 matching 9 bases. Germline lookup yields CDR1 LNHDA and CDR2 SQIVND (reference sequence). The CDR3 consists of 14 residues. With 4 bases clipped from V and 8 bases from J, the junction kept 6 bases outside the gene matches.